The 20 T cell receptor beta chains below all came from one sample that was sequenced in a study of shared clonotypes between healthy human individuals. TCRdb's copy holds only in-frame clones and misses some; the assay was immunoSEQ multiplex PCR. This sample has about 2.4 million clones, with 90% to 95% found just once. The sample comprised naive CD4+ T cells sorted from blood. Subset defined: CD45RA+ positively selected. Every receptor here comes from a man between 18 and 29 years old in good health.

The chain uses TRBV6-5 and TRBJ1-2, with unresolved D. CDR3 size: 12 residues. Trimming left V 8 bases short and J 5 bases short, with 12 bases between. In germline, CDR1 is MNHEY, CDR2 SVGAGI. CDR3 loop: CASRSDSYGYTF. The DNA for the CDR3 is TGTGCCAGCCGGTCGGACTCATATGGCTACACCTTC.

The chain combines TRBV5-4 with TRBJ1-1, with 7 bases that match TRBD1. The V gene end was trimmed by 5 bases and the J gene end by 2 bases; junction bases not matched to a gene: 6. This CDR3 is 14 amino acids long. CDR1 SGHNT and CDR2 YYREEE come from the germline V gene (reference sequence). CDR3 bases: TGTGCCAGCAGAAGACAGGGTGAAAACACTGAAGCTTTCTTT. It translates to CASRRQGENTEAFF.

The chain combines TRBV6-1 with TRBJ2-7, with 7 bases fitting TRBD1. The V gene end was trimmed by 8 bases and the J gene end by 3 bases; junction bases not matched to a gene: 10. The CDR3 is 14 residues long. Germline lookup yields CDR1 MNHNS and CDR2 SASEGT. CDR3 DNA sequence: TGTGCCAGCGGAATTCCAGGGGGTAACTACGAGCAGTACTTC. Translated, it gives CASGIPGGNYEQYF.

As DNA, the CDR3 is TGCGCCAGCAGCCAGACCTGGACTAGCGGGACCTCCTACAATGAGCAGTTCTTC. It specifies CASSQTWTSGTSYNEQFF. The rearrangement joins TRBV4-3 to TRBJ2-1; 12 bases are shared with TRBD2. The CDR3 length is 18 residues. CDR1 is LGHNA and CDR2 is YSLEER in the germline V gene. Trimming took 3 bases from V and 0 from J; bases not matched to a gene: 6.

The rearrangement joins TRBV19 to TRBJ2-7; 11 nucleotides align to TRBD2. Germline CDR1 reads LNHDA; CDR2 reads SQIVND (reference sequence). The J segment lost 5 bases and the V segment lost 4 bases, leaving 4 bases of the junction unmatched. There are 14 residues in the CDR3. The CDR3 DNA sequence: TGTGCCAGTAGTAAGCCGGGACTAGCGGACGAGCAGTACTTC. Protein sequence: CASSKPGLADEQYF.

This clone was counted a single time. The chain uses TRBV28 and TRBJ2-7; maybe TRBD1 (5 bases). From germline, CDR1 is MDHEN and CDR2 SYDVKM. CDR3 length equals 14 residues. Deletions cut 2 bases from V and 5 bases from J, with 13 bases between. CDR3 bases: TGTGCCAGCAGTTTAGTGGGGCCAAACAACGAGCAGTACTTC. It codes for CASSLVGPNNEQYF. Together with reference TRBV28 and TRBJ2-7, the CDR3 gives the full variable domain: DVKVTQSSRYLVKRTGEKVFLECVQDMDHENMFWYRQDPGLGLRLIYFSYDVKMKEKGDIPEGYSVSREKKERFSLILESASTNQTSMYLCASSLVGPNNEQYFGPGTRLTVT.

The chain's CDR3 is CASSPRDVLAVGYTF. The CDR3 DNA is TGCGCCAGCAGCCCGCGGGACGTTTTGGCTGTGGGCTACACCTTC. The V gene is TRBV4-1, the J gene TRBJ1-2; TRBD1 might be the D (5 bases). Trimming stripped 4 bases from V and 8 bases from J, with 20 bases between. This CDR3 contains 15 residues. CDR1 and CDR2 (germline): MGHRA, YSYEKL.

This sequence joins TRBV6-6 and TRBJ2-4; D call uncertain. Trimming left V 7 bases short and J 0 bases short, with 13 bases between. The V gene's germline CDR1 is MNHNY and CDR2 SVGAGI (reference sequence). This CDR3 contains 15 residues. The CDR3: CASTDAARAKNIQYF. CDR3 coding DNA: TGTGCCAGCACGGACGCGGCACGAGCCAAAAACATTCAGTACTTC.

V usage is TRBV28 and J usage is TRBJ2-2; the D gene is possibly TRBD1 (6 bases). With 7 bases removed from V and 6 bases from J, the gap between germline ends came to 6 bases. Germline loops: CDR1 MDHEN, CDR2 SYDVKM. The CDR3 consists of 11 residues. The CDR3 reads CASKGAGELFF. The CDR3 coding sequence is TGTGCCAGCAAGGGGGCCGGGGAGCTGTTTTTT.

The V and J genes are TRBV11-1 and TRBJ2-3; D is unresolved. The CDR3 length is 12 residues. The germline V gene encodes CDR1 SGHAT and CDR2 FQDESV (reference sequence). Trimming cost V 6 bases and J 6 bases, with 10 bases left between them. Here the CDR3 DNA reads TGTGCCAGCAGATCGAATACGGATACGCAGTATTTT. Translating it yields CASRSNTDTQYF.

The chain recombines TRBV4-1 with TRBJ1-6, with a possible D match to TRBD1 (5 bases). Germline V gene lookup returns CDR1 MGHRA and CDR2 YSYEKL. V gave up 0 bases and J gave up 4 bases, with 13 bases separating them. CDR3 length: 17 amino acids. CDR3 loop: CASSQDRGGSYNSPLHF. The CDR3 DNA follows: TGCGCCAGCAGCCAAGATCGCGGGGGGTCATATAATTCACCCCTCCACTTT.

Comments on this clone: Different DNA sequences within this sample yield the same CDR3. J is TRBJ1-6 and V is TRBV21-1; the table's TRBD1 call for D was not verified on the DNA. TRBV21-1 is a known pseudogene. The CDR3 covers 14 residues. CDR3 bases: TGTGCCAGCAGCAAGACAGGTGATAATTCACCCCTCCACTTT. Translating it yields CASSKTGDNSPLHF.

The chain employs TRBV4-3 and TRBJ1-5; no firm D call. Germline V gene lookup returns CDR1 LGHNA and CDR2 YSLEER. The CDR3 is 15 residues long. V was clipped by 0 bases and J by 4 bases, with 10 bases between them. CDR3 sequence (DNA): TGCGCCAGCAGCCAAGACAACGGTGTTAATCAGCCCCAGCATTTT. This encodes CASSQDNGVNQPQHF.

The chain has TRBV4-1 and TRBJ2-7; D is unresolved. Deletions cut 3 bases from V and 6 bases from J, with 15 bases between. This CDR3 has 14 residues. Germline-derived CDR1 and CDR2 are MGHRA and YSYEKL. CDR3 residues: CASSQGITAFEQYF. The CDR3 DNA sequence: TGCGCCAGCAGCCAGGGGATTACAGCCTTCGAGCAGTACTTC.

This chain joins TRBV5-1 and TRBJ2-1, with D possibly being TRBD2 (5 bases). Trimming removed 3 bases from V and 1 base from J, with 11 bases in between. The CDR3 spans 15 residues. CDR1 and CDR2 from the germline V gene are SGHRS and YFSETQ. The CDR3 DNA reads as TGCGCCAGCAGCTCGGTCCTAGCTTCCTACAATGAGCAGTTCTTC. Protein sequence: CASSSVLASYNEQFF.

CDR3 sequence (DNA): TGTGCCAGCAGTGCGGGACACCGAAAGGGCTACACCTTC. Encoded protein: CASSAGHRKGYTF. The chain is built from TRBV2 and TRBJ1-2; D is perhaps TRBD1 (6 bases). Looked up from germline, CDR1 is SNHLY and CDR2 is FYNNEI. V lost 4 bases and J 8 bases, leaving 14 bases between the germline ends. The CDR3 spans 13 residues.

V gene TRBV5-1 combines with J gene TRBJ2-7; possible D gene TRBD2, 5 bases. CDR3 size: 14 residues. CDR1 and CDR2 (germline): SGHRS, YFSETQ. Trimming removed 1 base from V and 3 bases from J, with 11 bases in between. CDR3 nucleotides: TGCGCCAGCAGCTTGTGGACGGGAAACTACGAGCAGTACTTC. Translating it yields CASSLWTGNYEQYF.

The chain links TRBV5-8 to TRBJ2-5; the D is unclear. Trimming took off 1 base at V and 3 bases at J, with 7 bases between the two ends. Germline V gene sequence: CDR1 SGHTS, CDR2 YDEGEE. This CDR3 contains 13 residues. This CDR3 is CASSLWTKETQYF. CDR3 bases: TGTGCCAGCAGCTTGTGGACCAAAGAGACCCAGTACTTC.

The chain recombines TRBV2 with TRBJ2-5; 7 bases are shared with TRBD2. V trimming: 7 bases; J trimming: 2 bases; junction bases outside the gene matches: 13. CDR1 and CDR2 (germline): SNHLY, FYNNEI. CDR3 length: 16 amino acids. CDR3 protein: CASNFFRGSGQETQYF. The CDR3 DNA follows: TGTGCCAGCAATTTTTTTCGGGGTAGCGGGCAAGAGACCCAGTACTTC.

The rearrangement uses TRBV6-1 and TRBJ2-1, with D perhaps matching TRBD2 (6 bases). CDR1 and CDR2 from the germline V gene are MNHNS and SASEGT. CDR3 length equals 13 residues. Between the trimmed V and J ends, which lost 6 bases and 7 bases, there was a span of 13 bases. CDR3 bases: TGTGCCAGCAGGAGAGCTAGCGCTAATGAGCAGTTCTTC. As protein: CASRRASANEQFF.